This TCR beta chain was sequenced for a study of T-cell memory formation after mild COVID-19. CDR1 and CDR2 (germline): LNHDA, SQIVND (reference sequence). Trimming took 6 bases from V and 7 from J, leaving 13 bases between them. The CDR3 is made up of 12 amino acids. Sample barcodes and UMIs were carried by the TCR alpha and TCR beta cDNA libraries that 5'RACE generated with constant-segment primers. TCRdb redid the calling of the 5' RACE reads with MiXCR, one entry per CDR3 protein. Of approximately 52,000 distinct CDR3 sequences in the sample, 9.3% are singletons; the top ten hold roughly 10%. The origin of this receptor is an adult woman who had mild COVID-19 (a few samples of this study predate the infection). Cell type and time point are not known. The chain carries TRBV19 and TRBJ2-7, with a tentative D call TRBD1 (6 bases). The specimen was PBMCs or a T cell subset sorted from them (not recorded which). CDR3 DNA: TGTGCCAGTAGCTCTAACAGGGTTGAGCAGTACTTC. It is translated as CASSSNRVEQYF.